A selection of T cell receptor beta chains follows, all from one sample in a study of blood T cell repertoires in COVID-19. Profiled with immunoSEQ multiplex PCR; TCRdb holds only in-frame clones, not every one. Of around 250,000 clones in the sample, 75% to 95% were seen once. Sequencing used PBMCs or T cells enriched from blood (not recorded which). All receptors derive from a man aged 40-49 years who had been exposed to COVID-19. Each CDR3 is given with its conserved first and last residue. Fields, in order: V gene, J gene, D gene, clone size, CDR3 DNA, CDR3 protein. The D gene is left open where the match is weak. Clone size appears in some rows only: once, few, many, or a class for an expanded clone.

V gene: TRBV14
J gene: TRBJ1-1
D gene: TRBD1
clone size: -
CDR3 DNA: TGTGCCAGCAGCCCTAGGACAGGGAGTCTCACTGAAGCTTTCTTT
CDR3 protein: CASSPRTGSLTEAFF

V gene: TRBV28
J gene: TRBJ1-6
D gene: -
clone size: -
CDR3 DNA: TGTGCCAGCAGTTCAAGGCGGGCCATTTTATCACCCCTCCACTTT
CDR3 protein: CASSSRRAILSPLHF

V gene: TRBV7-2
J gene: TRBJ1-5
D gene: -
clone size: -
CDR3 DNA: TGTGCCAGCAGCTTAGCGGGGAGGACCCAGCATTTT
CDR3 protein: CASSLAGRTQHF

V gene: TRBV13
J gene: TRBJ1-1
D gene: TRBD1
clone size: -
CDR3 DNA: TGTGCCAGCAGCTTTGGACAGGGGACTGAAGCTTTCTTT
CDR3 protein: CASSFGQGTEAFF

V gene: TRBV27
J gene: TRBJ2-5
D gene: TRBD2
clone size: -
CDR3 DNA: TGTGCCAGCAGTGGGACTAGCGGAGAGACCCAGTACTTC
CDR3 protein: CASSGTSGETQYF

V gene: TRBV7-3
J gene: TRBJ2-1
D gene: TRBD2
clone size: -
CDR3 DNA: TGTGCCAGCAGTAAAGGGCTAGCGGGAGTCGATGAGCAGTTCTTC
CDR3 protein: CASSKGLAGVDEQFF

V gene: TRBV18
J gene: TRBJ1-1
D gene: -
clone size: -
CDR3 DNA: TGTGCCAGCTCACCATTTGGGGGCTGGTCCACTGAAGCTTTCTTT
CDR3 protein: CASSPFGGWSTEAFF

V gene: TRBV3-1/TRBV3-2
J gene: TRBJ2-7
D gene: -
clone size: -
CDR3 DNA: TGTGCCAGCAGCCAAGACAGAAACTCCTACGAGCAGTACTTC
CDR3 protein: CASSQDRNSYEQYF

V gene: TRBV10-3
J gene: TRBJ1-1
D gene: TRBD1
clone size: -
CDR3 DNA: TGTGCCACATCGGAGGACAGGGGGCGGACTGAAGCTTTCTTT
CDR3 protein: CATSEDRGRTEAFF

V gene: TRBV19
J gene: TRBJ2-1
D gene: -
clone size: -
CDR3 DNA: TGTGCCAGTAGTATGGGTGGAACTCCTGGGCGGGATGAGCAGTTCTTC
CDR3 protein: CASSMGGTPGRDEQFF

V gene: TRBV30
J gene: TRBJ2-7
D gene: TRBD2
clone size: -
CDR3 DNA: TGTGCCTGGAGTGTACTACTAGCGGGAGGGGTCTACGAGCAGTACTTC
CDR3 protein: CAWSVLLAGGVYEQYF

V gene: TRBV27
J gene: TRBJ2-1
D gene: TRBD2
clone size: -
CDR3 DNA: TGTGCCAGCTCCTACGGGACTAGGGCCTACAATGAGCAGTTCTTC
CDR3 protein: CASSYGTRAYNEQFF

V gene: TRBV6-5
J gene: TRBJ2-6
D gene: TRBD1
clone size: -
CDR3 DNA: TGTGCCAGCAGGGGACAGTTCTCTGGGGCCAACGTCCTGACTTTC
CDR3 protein: CASRGQFSGANVLTF

V gene: TRBV30
J gene: TRBJ1-5
D gene: -
clone size: -
CDR3 DNA: TGTGCCTGGAGTGGAGGGTATAGCAATCAGCCCCAGCATTTT
CDR3 protein: CAWSGGYSNQPQHF

V gene: TRBV11-2
J gene: TRBJ1-2
D gene: -
clone size: few
CDR3 DNA: TGTGCCAGCAGCTCGACAGGACCCTATGGCTACACCTTC
CDR3 protein: CASSSTGPYGYTF

V gene: TRBV5-1
J gene: TRBJ1-4
D gene: TRBD1
clone size: -
CDR3 DNA: TGCGCCAGCAGCCCTGGGACAGGGTCCCCCTCAGGTGAAAAACTGTTTTTT
CDR3 protein: CASSPGTGSPSGEKLFF

V gene: TRBV3-1/TRBV3-2
J gene: TRBJ2-2
D gene: TRBD2
clone size: -
CDR3 DNA: TGTGCCAGCAGCCAAGGGACTAGCGGGATGACCACCGCGAACACCGGGGAGCTGTTTTTT
CDR3 protein: CASSQGTSGMTTANTGELFF

V gene: TRBV24-1
J gene: TRBJ2-1
D gene: -
clone size: -
CDR3 DNA: TGTGCCACCAGTGAGGACGGGATCTACAATGAGCAGTTCTTC
CDR3 protein: CATSEDGIYNEQFF

V gene: TRBV19
J gene: TRBJ1-6
D gene: TRBD1
clone size: -
CDR3 DNA: TGTGCCAGTAGTAGCCGTCGGACAGGGGGATCACCCCTCCACTTT
CDR3 protein: CASSSRRTGGSPLHF

V gene: TRBV30
J gene: TRBJ1-5
D gene: TRBD1
clone size: -
CDR3 DNA: TGTGCCTGGAGGACCGGGACAGGCGGCAATCAGCCCCAGCATTTT
CDR3 protein: CAWRTGTGGNQPQHF

V gene: TRBV28
J gene: TRBJ1-1
D gene: TRBD1
clone size: -
CDR3 DNA: TGTGCCAGCAGTTTAGGGACAGGGGTTACTGAAGCTTTCTTT
CDR3 protein: CASSLGTGVTEAFF

V gene: TRBV11-3
J gene: TRBJ2-3
D gene: -
clone size: -
CDR3 DNA: TGTGCCAGCAGCTTCACAGACACAGATACGCAGTATTTT
CDR3 protein: CASSFTDTDTQYF

V gene: TRBV5-1
J gene: TRBJ2-3
D gene: -
clone size: -
CDR3 DNA: TGCGCCAGCCGAGCGGAGCCACGCACAGATACGCAGTATTTT
CDR3 protein: CASRAEPRTDTQYF

V gene: TRBV5-4
J gene: TRBJ2-2
D gene: TRBD1
clone size: -
CDR3 DNA: TGTGCCAGCAGCTTACTAAAACAGGGGACGGGCACCGGGGAGCTGTTTTTT
CDR3 protein: CASSLLKQGTGTGELFF

V gene: TRBV7-6
J gene: TRBJ1-1
D gene: -
clone size: -
CDR3 DNA: TGTGCCAGCAGCCTAGGACAGCAGAACACTGAAGCTTTCTTT
CDR3 protein: CASSLGQQNTEAFF

V gene: TRBV18
J gene: TRBJ2-7
D gene: TRBD2
clone size: -
CDR3 DNA: TGTGCCAGCTCACCACCGGGACTAGCCGGAGAGGAGTACTTC
CDR3 protein: CASSPPGLAGEEYF

V gene: TRBV12-3/TRBV12-4
J gene: TRBJ1-5
D gene: -
clone size: -
CDR3 DNA: TGTGCCAGCAGTTTAGGGAGCCATCAGCCCCAGCATTTT
CDR3 protein: CASSLGSHQPQHF

V gene: TRBV19
J gene: TRBJ2-3
D gene: TRBD1
clone size: -
CDR3 DNA: TGTGCCAGTAGTATCGCCCGTGGGACAGACTCTAGCACAGATACGCAGTATTTT
CDR3 protein: CASSIARGTDSSTDTQYF

V gene: TRBV5-1
J gene: TRBJ1-2
D gene: TRBD1
clone size: -
CDR3 DNA: TGCGCCAGCAGCACTGCGACAGGGGACTATGGCTACACCTTC
CDR3 protein: CASSTATGDYGYTF

V gene: TRBV18
J gene: TRBJ2-3
D gene: TRBD2
clone size: -
CDR3 DNA: TGTGCCAGCTCACCAACTGGGACTAGGACGGCAGATACGCAGTATTTT
CDR3 protein: CASSPTGTRTADTQYF

V gene: TRBV5-6
J gene: TRBJ2-1
D gene: -
clone size: -
CDR3 DNA: TGTGCCAGCAGCTCGGGTTACAATGAGCAGTTCTTC
CDR3 protein: CASSSGYNEQFF

V gene: TRBV19
J gene: TRBJ1-1
D gene: TRBD1
clone size: -
CDR3 DNA: TGTGCCAGTAGTAACCGACAGGGGGCTGAAGCTTTCTTT
CDR3 protein: CASSNRQGAEAFF

V gene: TRBV7-9
J gene: TRBJ2-3
D gene: -
clone size: -
CDR3 DNA: TGTGCCAGCAGCGCGGGACTTCCCACAGATACGCAGTATTTT
CDR3 protein: CASSAGLPTDTQYF

V gene: TRBV9
J gene: TRBJ1-1
D gene: -
clone size: -
CDR3 DNA: TGTGCCAGCACCAGGTGGGGGGGAAACACTGAAGCTTTCTTT
CDR3 protein: CASTRWGGNTEAFF

V gene: TRBV15
J gene: TRBJ2-7
D gene: -
clone size: -
CDR3 DNA: TGTGCCACCAGCAGACCAGCAGGGTCGATGGACGAGCAGTACTTC
CDR3 protein: CATSRPAGSMDEQYF

V gene: TRBV5-1
J gene: TRBJ1-5
D gene: -
clone size: -
CDR3 DNA: TGCGCCAGCAGACTGGACGGGGATGGCAATCAGCCCCAGCATTTT
CDR3 protein: CASRLDGDGNQPQHF

V gene: TRBV10-3
J gene: TRBJ2-2
D gene: -
clone size: -
CDR3 DNA: TGTGCCATCAGTGAGTCGGCGGGGGGGGAGCTGTTTTTT
CDR3 protein: CAISESAGGELFF

V gene: TRBV19
J gene: TRBJ1-1
D gene: TRBD1
clone size: -
CDR3 DNA: TGTGCCAGTAGTAGATTGGGACAGCTCGGAATGAACACTGAAGCTTTCTTT
CDR3 protein: CASSRLGQLGMNTEAFF

V gene: TRBV5-1
J gene: TRBJ2-1
D gene: TRBD1
clone size: -
CDR3 DNA: TGCGCCAGCAGCTTGGGACAGGGTCCCGTCAATGAGCAGTTCTTC
CDR3 protein: CASSLGQGPVNEQFF

V gene: TRBV9
J gene: TRBJ1-1
D gene: -
clone size: once
CDR3 DNA: TGTGCCAGCAGCTCAGGGACATCTAACACTGAAGCTTTCTTT
CDR3 protein: CASSSGTSNTEAFF

V gene: TRBV6-5
J gene: TRBJ2-1
D gene: TRBD2
clone size: -
CDR3 DNA: TGTGCCAGCAGTATCACTAGCGCGCTCTACAATGAGCAGTTCTTC
CDR3 protein: CASSITSALYNEQFF

V gene: TRBV9
J gene: TRBJ2-1
D gene: TRBD2
clone size: -
CDR3 DNA: TGTGCCAGCAGCGAGGGGAAGGGACTAGCGGGGTACAATGAGCAGTTCTTC
CDR3 protein: CASSEGKGLAGYNEQFF

V gene: TRBV28
J gene: TRBJ1-2
D gene: -
clone size: -
CDR3 DNA: TGTGCCAGCAGTTTACCAGGGGCCCGTAACTATGGCTACACCTTC
CDR3 protein: CASSLPGARNYGYTF

V gene: TRBV24-1
J gene: TRBJ2-7
D gene: TRBD1
clone size: -
CDR3 DNA: TGTGCCACCAGGCACCGGGACAGCTTTGGCGAGCAGTACTTC
CDR3 protein: CATRHRDSFGEQYF

V gene: TRBV13
J gene: TRBJ1-1
D gene: -
clone size: -
CDR3 DNA: TGTGCCAGCAGCTTAGCAGTAAACACTGAAGCTTTCTTT
CDR3 protein: CASSLAVNTEAFF